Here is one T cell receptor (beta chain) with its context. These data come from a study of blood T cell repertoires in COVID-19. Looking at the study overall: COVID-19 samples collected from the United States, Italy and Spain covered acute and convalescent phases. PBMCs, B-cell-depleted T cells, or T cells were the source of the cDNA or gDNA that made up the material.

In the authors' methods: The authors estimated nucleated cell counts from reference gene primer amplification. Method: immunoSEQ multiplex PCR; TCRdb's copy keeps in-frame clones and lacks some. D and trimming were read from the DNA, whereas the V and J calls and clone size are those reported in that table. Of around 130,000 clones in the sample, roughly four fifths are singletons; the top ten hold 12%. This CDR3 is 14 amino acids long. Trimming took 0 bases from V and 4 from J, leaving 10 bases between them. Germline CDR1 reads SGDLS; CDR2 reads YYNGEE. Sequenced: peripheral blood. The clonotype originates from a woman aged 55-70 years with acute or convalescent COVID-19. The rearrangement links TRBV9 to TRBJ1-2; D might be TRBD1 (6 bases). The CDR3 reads CASSVEPGVYGYTF. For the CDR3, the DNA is TGTGCCAGCAGCGTAGAACCAGGGGTCTATGGCTACACCTTC.